Each of the 8 T cell receptor beta chains below was sequenced from the same sample in a study of human T cells and chemical hapten exposure. TCRdb analysed the RACE reads with MiXCR anew, one entry per CDR3 protein. This table has about 65,000 distinct CDR3 sequences, roughly 6.6% appearing once. Sample time point: healthy volunteer bleed at 6 weeks. Unfractionated whole blood yielded total RNA. Sequencing was carried out using whole blood. Source of these receptors: a female donor in good health. Some clones in this sample may be carry-over from other donors' samples.

There are a few counts of this clonotype. This sequence joins TRBV5-1 and TRBJ1-5; the match to TRBD1 covers 8 bases. Germline V gene sequence: CDR1 SGHRS, CDR2 YFSETQ. The CDR3 totals 14 residues. The V and J ends lost 4 bases and 6 bases, in that order; junction bases with no gene match: 6. The CDR3 DNA reads TGCGCCAGCAGCCAGGGCACAGGGGGTCAGCCCCAGCATTTT. This gives the protein CASSQGTGGQPQHF.

This clonotype appeared a few times. This chain joins TRBV7-9 and TRBJ1-2; TRBD1 might be the D (6 bases). The CDR3 loop spans 13 amino acids. CDR1 is SEHNR and CDR2 is FQNEAQ in the germline V gene (reference sequence). V lost 4 bases and J lost 4, with 10 bases in between. CDR3: CASSSGQTYGYTF. The CDR3 nucleotides read TGTGCCAGCAGCTCTGGACAGACCTATGGCTACACCTTC.

This clonotype has more than one count but fewer than ten. This chain joins TRBV6-1 and TRBJ2-1; 8 bases are shared with TRBD1. V was pared by 6 bases and J by 4 bases, with 8 bases of the junction left unmatched. The CDR3 totals 15 residues. Looked up from germline, CDR1 is MNHNS and CDR2 is SASEGT. Here the CDR3 reads CASRDRDRLYNEQFF. The DNA of the CDR3 is TGTGCCAGCAGGGACCGGGACAGGCTTTACAATGAGCAGTTCTTC.

J is TRBJ2-7 and V is TRBV2; D is possibly TRBD2 (7 bases). Looked up from germline, CDR1 is SNHLY and CDR2 is FYNNEI. Between the trimmed V and J ends, which lost 0 bases and 6 bases, there was a span of 12 bases. This CDR3 is built from 14 residues. CDR3 DNA: TGTGCCAGCAGTGAAGCGGGGGGGGCCCCCGAGCAGTACTTC. Its translation is CASSEAGGAPEQYF. Drawing the rest from reference TRBV2 and TRBJ2-7, the complete variable domain is EPEVTQTPSHQVTQMGQEVILRCVPISNHLYFYWYRQILGQKVEFLVSFYNNEISEKSEIFDDQFSVERPDGSNFTLKIRSTKLEDSAMYFCASSEAGGAPEQYFGPGTRLTVT.

Many counts were recorded for this clonotype. This chain uses TRBV15 with TRBJ2-5; D possibly uses TRBD1 or TRBD2 (6 bases each). Trimming took off 5 bases at V and 1 base at J, with 8 bases between the two ends. Germline loops: CDR1 LNHNV, CDR2 YYDKDF (reference sequence). This CDR3 has 13 residues. The DNA of the CDR3 is TGTGCCACCAGCCCGGGGGCCCAAGAGACCCAGTACTTC. This codes for CATSPGAQETQYF.

The table lists this clonotype with a few counts. The J gene is TRBJ1-6, the V gene TRBV5-5, with D uncertain. CDR1 and CDR2 from the germline V gene are SGHKS and YYEKEE (reference sequence). This CDR3 has 15 residues. V was shortened by 5 bases and J by 5 bases, with 14 bases between the two germline ends. The CDR3 sequence: CASRYYDGDNSPLHF. The CDR3 DNA is TGTGCCAGCAGATACTACGACGGGGATAATTCACCCCTCCACTTT.

This clonotype was picked up many times. The gene calls are TRBV4-3 and TRBJ2-4, with 7 bases lining up with TRBD2. This CDR3 has 14 residues. After removal of 4 bases from V and 6 bases from J, the junction contained 6 bases not matched to a gene. Germline CDR1 and CDR2: LGHNA and YSLEER. The CDR3 DNA sequence: TGCGCCAGCAGCCCCAGGCTAGCGGCAAACATTCAGTACTTC. Encoded protein: CASSPRLAANIQYF.

Many counts were recorded for this clonotype. The CDR3 is CASSLEGYGNQPQHF. The CDR3 bases are TGTGCCAGCAGTTTAGAGGGGTATGGCAATCAGCCCCAGCATTTT. The chain links TRBV12-3 or TRBV12-4 to TRBJ1-5; TRBD1 might be the D (5 bases). CDR3 length: 15 amino acids. V was clipped by 1 base and J by 2 bases, with 9 bases between them.